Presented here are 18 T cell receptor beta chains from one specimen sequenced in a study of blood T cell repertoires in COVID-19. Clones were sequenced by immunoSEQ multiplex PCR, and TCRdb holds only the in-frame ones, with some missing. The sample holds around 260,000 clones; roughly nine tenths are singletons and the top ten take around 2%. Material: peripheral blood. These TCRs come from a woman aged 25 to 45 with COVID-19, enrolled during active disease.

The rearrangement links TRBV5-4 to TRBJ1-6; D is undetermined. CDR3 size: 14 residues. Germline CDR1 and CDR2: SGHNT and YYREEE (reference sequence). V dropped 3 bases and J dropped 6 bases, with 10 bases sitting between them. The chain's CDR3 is CASSSESPNSPLHF. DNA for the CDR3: TGTGCCAGCAGCTCCGAGAGCCCTAATTCACCCCTCCACTTT.

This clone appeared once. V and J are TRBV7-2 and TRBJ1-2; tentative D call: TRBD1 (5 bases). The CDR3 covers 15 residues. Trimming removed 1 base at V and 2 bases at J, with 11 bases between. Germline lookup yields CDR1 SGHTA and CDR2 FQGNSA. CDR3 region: CASSLDAGGNYGYTF. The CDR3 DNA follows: TGTGCCAGCAGCTTAGATGCCGGGGGGAACTATGGCTACACCTTC.

CDR3 in amino acids: CASSQGVPLAGHFLETQYF. In DNA form, the CDR3 reads TGTGCCAGCAGCCAAGGGGTCCCCTTGGCAGGGCACTTTTTAGAGACCCAGTACTTC. The J gene is TRBJ2-5, the V gene TRBV3-1 (or the pseudogene TRBV3-2); possible D gene TRBD1, 5 bases. Trimming stripped 1 base from V and 4 bases from J, with 25 bases between. This CDR3 is built from 19 residues. Looked up from germline, CDR1 is LGHDT and CDR2 is YNNKEL (reference sequence).

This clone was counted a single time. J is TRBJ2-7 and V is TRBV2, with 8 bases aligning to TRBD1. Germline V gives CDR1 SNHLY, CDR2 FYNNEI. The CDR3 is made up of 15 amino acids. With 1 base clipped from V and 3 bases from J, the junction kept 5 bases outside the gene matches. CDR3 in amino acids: CASSEGQGALYEQYF. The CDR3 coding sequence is TGTGCCAGCAGTGAAGGGCAGGGGGCTCTCTACGAGCAGTACTTC.

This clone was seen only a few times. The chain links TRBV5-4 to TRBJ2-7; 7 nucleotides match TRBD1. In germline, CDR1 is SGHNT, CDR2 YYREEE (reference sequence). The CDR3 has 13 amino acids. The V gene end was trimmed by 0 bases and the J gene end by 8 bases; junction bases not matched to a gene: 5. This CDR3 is CASSLDRDSKQYF. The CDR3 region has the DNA TGTGCCAGCAGCTTGGACCGGGACAGTAAGCAGTACTTC. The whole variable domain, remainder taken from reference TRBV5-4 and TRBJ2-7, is ETGVTQSPTHLIKTRGQQVTLRCSSQSGHNTVSWYQQALGQGPQFIFQYYREEENGRGNFPPRFSGLQFPNYSSELNVNALELDDSALYLCASSLDRDSKQYFGPGTRLTVT.

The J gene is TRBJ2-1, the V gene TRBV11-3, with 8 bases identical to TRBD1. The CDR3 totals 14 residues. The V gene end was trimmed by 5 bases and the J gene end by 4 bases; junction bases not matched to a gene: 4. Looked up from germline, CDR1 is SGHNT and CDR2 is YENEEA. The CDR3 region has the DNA TGTGCCAGCAGCCTGGGACAGGCTTACAATGAGCAGTTCTTC. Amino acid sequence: CASSLGQAYNEQFF.

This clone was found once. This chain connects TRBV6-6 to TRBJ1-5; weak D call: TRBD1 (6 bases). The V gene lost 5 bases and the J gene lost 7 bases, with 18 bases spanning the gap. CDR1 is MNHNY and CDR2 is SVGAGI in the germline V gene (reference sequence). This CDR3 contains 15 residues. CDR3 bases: TGTGCCAGCAGTCCCCAAGGGGGGGAATTGCAGCCCCAGCATTTT. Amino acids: CASSPQGGELQPQHF.

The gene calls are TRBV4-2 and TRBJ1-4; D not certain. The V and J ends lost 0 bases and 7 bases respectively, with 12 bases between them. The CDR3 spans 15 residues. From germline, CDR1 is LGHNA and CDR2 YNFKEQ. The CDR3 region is CASSQEGVGSEKLFF. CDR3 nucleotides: TGTGCCAGCAGCCAAGAAGGAGTCGGTAGTGAAAAACTGTTTTTT.

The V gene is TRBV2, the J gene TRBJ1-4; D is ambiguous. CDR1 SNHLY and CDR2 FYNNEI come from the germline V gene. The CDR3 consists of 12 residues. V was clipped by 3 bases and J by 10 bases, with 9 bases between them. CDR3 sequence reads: CASSEGGGKLFF. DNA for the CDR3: TGTGCCAGCAGTGAGGGAGGCGGAAAACTGTTTTTT.

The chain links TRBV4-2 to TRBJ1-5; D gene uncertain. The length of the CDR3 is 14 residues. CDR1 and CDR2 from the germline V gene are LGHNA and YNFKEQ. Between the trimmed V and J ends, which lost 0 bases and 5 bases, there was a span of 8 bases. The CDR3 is CASSQDVSDQPQHF. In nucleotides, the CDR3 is TGTGCCAGCAGCCAAGATGTATCAGATCAGCCCCAGCATTTT.

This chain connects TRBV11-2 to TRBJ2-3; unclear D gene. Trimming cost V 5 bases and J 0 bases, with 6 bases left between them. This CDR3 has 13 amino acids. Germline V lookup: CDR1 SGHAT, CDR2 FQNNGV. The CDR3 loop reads CASSPTSTDTQYF. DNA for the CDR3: TGTGCCAGCAGCCCTACTAGCACAGATACGCAGTATTTT.

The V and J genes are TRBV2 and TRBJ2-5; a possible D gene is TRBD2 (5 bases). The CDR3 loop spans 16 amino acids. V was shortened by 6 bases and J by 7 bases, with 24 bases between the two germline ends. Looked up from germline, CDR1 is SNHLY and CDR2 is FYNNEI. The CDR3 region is CASRDPQVVYGRTQYF. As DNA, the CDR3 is TGTGCCAGCAGGGACCCCCAAGTTGTGTATGGGAGGACCCAGTACTTC.

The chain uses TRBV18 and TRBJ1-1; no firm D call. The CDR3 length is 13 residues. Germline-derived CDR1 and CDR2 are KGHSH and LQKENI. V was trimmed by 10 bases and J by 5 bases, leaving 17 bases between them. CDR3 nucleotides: TGTGCCACCGTTTCACCCACGGAGACTGAAGCTTTCTTT. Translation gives CATVSPTETEAFF. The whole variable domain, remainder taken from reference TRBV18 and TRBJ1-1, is NAGVMQNPRHLVRRRGQEARLRCSPMKGHSHVYWYRQLPEEGLKFMVYLQKENIIDESGMPKERFSAEFPKEGPSILRIQQVVRGDSAAYFCATVSPTETEAFFGQGTRLTVV.

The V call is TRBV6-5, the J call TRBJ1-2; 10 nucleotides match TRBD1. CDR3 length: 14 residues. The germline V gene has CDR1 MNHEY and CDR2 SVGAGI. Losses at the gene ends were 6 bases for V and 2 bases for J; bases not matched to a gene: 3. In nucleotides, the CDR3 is TGTGCCAGCAGGAGACAGGGGGCGAACTATGGCTACACCTTC. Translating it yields CASRRQGANYGYTF.

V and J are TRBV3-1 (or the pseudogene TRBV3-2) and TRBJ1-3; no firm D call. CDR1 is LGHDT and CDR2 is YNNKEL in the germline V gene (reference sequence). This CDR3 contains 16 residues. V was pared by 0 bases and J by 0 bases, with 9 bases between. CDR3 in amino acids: CASSQERMSSGNTIYF. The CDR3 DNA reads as TGTGCCAGCAGCCAAGAAAGAATGAGCTCTGGAAACACCATATATTTT.

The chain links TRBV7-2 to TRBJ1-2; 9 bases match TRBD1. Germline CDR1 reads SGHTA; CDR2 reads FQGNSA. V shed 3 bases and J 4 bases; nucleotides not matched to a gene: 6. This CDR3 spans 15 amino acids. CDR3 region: CASSFTGGEAYGYTF. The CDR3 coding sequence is TGTGCCAGCAGCTTTACAGGGGGCGAGGCCTATGGCTACACCTTC. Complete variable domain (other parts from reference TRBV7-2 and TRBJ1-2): GAGVSQSPSNKVTEKGKDVELRCDPISGHTALYWYRQSLGQGLEFLIYFQGNSAPDKSGLPSDRFSAERTGGSVSTLTIQRTQQEDSAVYLCASSFTGGEAYGYTFGSGTRLTVV.

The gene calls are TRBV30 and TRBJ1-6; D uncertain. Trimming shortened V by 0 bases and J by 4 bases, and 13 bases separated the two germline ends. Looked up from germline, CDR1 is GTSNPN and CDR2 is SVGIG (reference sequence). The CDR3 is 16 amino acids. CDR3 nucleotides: TGTGCCTGGAGTGTACTGGAGGTTCCATATAATTCACCCCTCCACTTT. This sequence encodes CAWSVLEVPYNSPLHF. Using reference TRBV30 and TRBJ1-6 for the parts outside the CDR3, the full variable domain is SQTIHQWPATLVQPVGSPLSLECTVEGTSNPNLYWYRQAAGRGLQLLFYSVGIGQISSEVPQNLSASRPQDRQFILSSKKLLLSDSGFYLCAWSVLEVPYNSPLHFGNGTRLTVT.

The CDR3 nucleotides are TGCAGCGTTCACAAACACTCCTACAATGAGCAGTTCTTC. It yields the protein CSVHKHSYNEQFF. This chain links TRBV29-1 with TRBJ2-1; unclear D gene. Trimming removed 5 bases from V and 0 bases from J, with 8 bases in between. Germline V gene lookup returns CDR1 SQVTM and CDR2 ANQGSEA. This CDR3 has 13 residues.